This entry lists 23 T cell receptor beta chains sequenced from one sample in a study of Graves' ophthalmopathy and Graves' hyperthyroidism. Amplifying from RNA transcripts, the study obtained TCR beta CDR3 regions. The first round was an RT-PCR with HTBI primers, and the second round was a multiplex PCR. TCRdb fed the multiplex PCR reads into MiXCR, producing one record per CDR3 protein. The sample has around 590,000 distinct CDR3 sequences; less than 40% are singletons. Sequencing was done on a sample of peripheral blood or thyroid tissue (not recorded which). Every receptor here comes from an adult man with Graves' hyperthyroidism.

As DNA, the CDR3 is TGTGCCAGCTCACCCGGGAAGGGCCACGAGCAGTACTTC. This gives the protein CASSPGKGHEQYF. The chain joins TRBV7-2 to TRBJ2-7, with a tentative D call TRBD2 (5 bases). The ends were cut back, 8 bases at V and 5 bases at J, with 16 bases in the middle. This CDR3 region has 13 residues. Germline CDR1 and CDR2: SGHTA and FQGNSA.

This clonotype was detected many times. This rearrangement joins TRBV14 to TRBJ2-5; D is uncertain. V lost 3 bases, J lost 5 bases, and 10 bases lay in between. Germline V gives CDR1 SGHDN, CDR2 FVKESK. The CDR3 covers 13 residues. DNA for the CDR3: TGTGCCAGCAGCCACACTGGGCGGGAGACCCAGTACTTC. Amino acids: CASSHTGRETQYF. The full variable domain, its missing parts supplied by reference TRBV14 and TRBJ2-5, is EAGVTQFPSHSVIEKGQTVTLRCDPISGHDNLYWYRRVMGKEIKFLLHFVKESKQDESGMPNNRFLAERTGGTYSTLKVQPAELEDSGVYFCASSHTGRETQYFGPGTRLLVL.

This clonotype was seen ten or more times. CDR3 sequence reads: CSASPRTSGYEQYF. CDR3 sequence (DNA): TGCAGTGCTAGCCCCCGGACTAGCGGATACGAGCAGTACTTC. The J gene is TRBJ2-7, the V gene TRBV20-1; TRBD2 matches at 10 bases. The germline gives CDR1 DFQATT, CDR2 SNEGSKA (reference sequence). The CDR3 consists of 14 residues. V was clipped by 3 bases and J by 4 bases; unmatched bases: 6.

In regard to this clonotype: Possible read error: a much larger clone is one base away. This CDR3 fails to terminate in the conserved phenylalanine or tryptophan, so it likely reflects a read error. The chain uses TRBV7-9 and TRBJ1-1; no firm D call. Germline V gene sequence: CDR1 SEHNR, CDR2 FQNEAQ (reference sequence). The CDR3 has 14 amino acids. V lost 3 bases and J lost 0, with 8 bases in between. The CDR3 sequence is CASSLAVVNTEAFS. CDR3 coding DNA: TGTGCCAGCAGCTTGGCGGTGGTGAACACTGAAGCTTTCTCT.

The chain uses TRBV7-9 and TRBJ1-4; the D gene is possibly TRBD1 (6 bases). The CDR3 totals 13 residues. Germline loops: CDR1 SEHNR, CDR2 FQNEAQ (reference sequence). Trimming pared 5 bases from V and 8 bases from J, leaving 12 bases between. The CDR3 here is CASSEQGGEKLFF. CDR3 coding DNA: TGTGCCAGCAGCGAACAGGGAGGAGAAAAACTGTTTTTT.

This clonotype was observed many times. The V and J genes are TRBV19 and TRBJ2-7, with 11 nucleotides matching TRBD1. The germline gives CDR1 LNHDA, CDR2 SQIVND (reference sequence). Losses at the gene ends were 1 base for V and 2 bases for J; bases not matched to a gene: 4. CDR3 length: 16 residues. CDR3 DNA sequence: TGTGCCAGTAGTATAGTGCCGGGACAGGGGGCCTACGAGCAGTACTTC. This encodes CASSIVPGQGAYEQYF.

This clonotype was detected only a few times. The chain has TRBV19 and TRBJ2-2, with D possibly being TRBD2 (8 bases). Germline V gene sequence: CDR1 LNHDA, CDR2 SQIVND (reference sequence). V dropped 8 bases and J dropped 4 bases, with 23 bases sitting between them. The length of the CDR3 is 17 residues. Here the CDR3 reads CASAKRERGLATGELFF. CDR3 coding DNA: TGTGCCAGTGCAAAGCGGGAGAGGGGGCTTGCCACCGGGGAGCTGTTTTTT.

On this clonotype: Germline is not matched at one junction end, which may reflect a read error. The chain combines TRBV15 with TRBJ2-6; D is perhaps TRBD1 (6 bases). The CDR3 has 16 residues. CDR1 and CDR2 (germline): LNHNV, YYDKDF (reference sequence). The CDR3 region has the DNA TGTGCCGCCAGCAGAGAAGGGGGAGTTGGGGCCAACGTCCTGGCTTTC. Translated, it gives CAASREGGVGANVLAF.

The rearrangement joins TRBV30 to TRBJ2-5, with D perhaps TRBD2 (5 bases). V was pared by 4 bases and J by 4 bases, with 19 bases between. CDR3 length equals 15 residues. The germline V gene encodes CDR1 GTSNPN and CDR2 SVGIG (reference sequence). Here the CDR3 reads CAWKSGGRVRETQYF. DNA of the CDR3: TGTGCCTGGAAGTCAGGAGGAAGGGTTCGAGAGACCCAGTACTTC.

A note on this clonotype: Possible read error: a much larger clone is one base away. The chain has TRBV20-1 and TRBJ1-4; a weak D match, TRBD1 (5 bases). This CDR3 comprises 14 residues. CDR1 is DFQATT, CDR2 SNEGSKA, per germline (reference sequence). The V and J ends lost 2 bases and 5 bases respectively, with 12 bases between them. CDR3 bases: TGCAGTGCTAGAAGGGACGCCATCAATGAAAAACTGTTTTTT. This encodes CSARRDAINEKLFF.

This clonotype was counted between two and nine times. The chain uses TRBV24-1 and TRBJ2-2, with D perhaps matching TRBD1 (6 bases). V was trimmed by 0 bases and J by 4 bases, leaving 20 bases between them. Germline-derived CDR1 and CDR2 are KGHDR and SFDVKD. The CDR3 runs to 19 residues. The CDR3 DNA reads TGTGCCACCAGTGATTTGCATTATGGGGGCCAGGGGCCCACCGGGGAGCTGTTTTTT. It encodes CATSDLHYGGQGPTGELFF.

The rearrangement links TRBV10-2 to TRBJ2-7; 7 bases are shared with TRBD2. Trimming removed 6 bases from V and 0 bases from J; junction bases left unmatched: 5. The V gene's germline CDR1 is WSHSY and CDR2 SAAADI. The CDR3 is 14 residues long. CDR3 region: CASRASGFSYEQYF. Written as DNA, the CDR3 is TGCGCCAGCAGAGCTAGCGGATTCTCCTACGAGCAGTACTTC.

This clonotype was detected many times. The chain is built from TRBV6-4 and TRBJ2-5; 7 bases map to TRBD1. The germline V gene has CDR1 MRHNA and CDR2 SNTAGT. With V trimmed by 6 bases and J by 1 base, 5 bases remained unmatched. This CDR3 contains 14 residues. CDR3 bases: TGTGCCAGCAGACCCGGGACAGCCCAAGAGACCCAGTACTTC. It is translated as CASRPGTAQETQYF.

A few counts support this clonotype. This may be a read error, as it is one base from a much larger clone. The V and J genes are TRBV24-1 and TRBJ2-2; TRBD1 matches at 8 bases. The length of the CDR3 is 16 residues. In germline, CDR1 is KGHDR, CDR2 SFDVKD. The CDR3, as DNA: TGTGCCACCAGTGGCGCCCAGGGACAGGAACTCGGGGGGCTGTTTTTT. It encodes CATSGAQGQELGGLFF.

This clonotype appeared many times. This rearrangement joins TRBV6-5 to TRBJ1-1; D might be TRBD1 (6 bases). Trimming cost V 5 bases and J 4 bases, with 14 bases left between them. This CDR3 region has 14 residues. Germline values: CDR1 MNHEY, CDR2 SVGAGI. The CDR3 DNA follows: TGTGCCAGCAGTCCATGGGGGGGCTTCACTGAAGCTTTCTTT. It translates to CASSPWGGFTEAFF.

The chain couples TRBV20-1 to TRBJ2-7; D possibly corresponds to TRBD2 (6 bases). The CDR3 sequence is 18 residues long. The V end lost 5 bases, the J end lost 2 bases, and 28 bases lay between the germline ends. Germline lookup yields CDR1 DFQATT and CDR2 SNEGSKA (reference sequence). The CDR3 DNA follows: TGCAGTGCTCCCGGACTATCGCGGGGAAGAATGGCTGCCTACGAGCAGTACTTC. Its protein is CSAPGLSRGRMAAYEQYF.

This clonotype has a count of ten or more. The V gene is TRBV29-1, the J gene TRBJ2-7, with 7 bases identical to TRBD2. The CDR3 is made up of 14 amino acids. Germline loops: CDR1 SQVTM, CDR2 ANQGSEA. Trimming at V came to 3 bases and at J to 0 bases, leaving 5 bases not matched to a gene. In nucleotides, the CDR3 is TGCAGCGTTGACGGCGGGAGCGGCTCCTACGAGCAGTACTTC. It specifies CSVDGGSGSYEQYF.

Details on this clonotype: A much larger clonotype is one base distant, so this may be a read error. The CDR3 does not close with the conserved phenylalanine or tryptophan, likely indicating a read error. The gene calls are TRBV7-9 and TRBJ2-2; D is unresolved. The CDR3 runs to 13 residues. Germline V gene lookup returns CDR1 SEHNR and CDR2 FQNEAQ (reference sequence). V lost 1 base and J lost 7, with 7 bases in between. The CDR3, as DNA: TGTGCCAGCAGCTTAGTTTTCGGCGGGGAGCTGTTTTCT. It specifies CASSLVFGGELFS.

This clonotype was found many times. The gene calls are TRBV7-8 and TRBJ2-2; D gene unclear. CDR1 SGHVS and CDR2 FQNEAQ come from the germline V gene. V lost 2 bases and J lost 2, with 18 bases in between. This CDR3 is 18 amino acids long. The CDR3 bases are TGTGCCAGCAGCTTAAGGCGTTTGGTTTCTGCCAACACCGGGGAGCTGTTTTTT. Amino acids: CASSLRRLVSANTGELFF.

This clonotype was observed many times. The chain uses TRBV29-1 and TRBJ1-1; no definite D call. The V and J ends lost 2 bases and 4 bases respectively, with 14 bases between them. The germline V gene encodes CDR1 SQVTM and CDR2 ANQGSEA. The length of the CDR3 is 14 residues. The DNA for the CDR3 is TGCAGCGTTGAAACGGGCAGATCGGGCACTGAAGCTTTCTTT. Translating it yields CSVETGRSGTEAFF.

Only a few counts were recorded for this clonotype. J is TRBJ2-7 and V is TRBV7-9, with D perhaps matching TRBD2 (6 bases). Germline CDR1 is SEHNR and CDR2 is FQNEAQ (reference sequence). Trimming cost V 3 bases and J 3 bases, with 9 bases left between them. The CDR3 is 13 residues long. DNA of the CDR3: TGTGCCAGCAGCTTGGAGGGGATCTACGAGCAGTACTTC. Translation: CASSLEGIYEQYF.

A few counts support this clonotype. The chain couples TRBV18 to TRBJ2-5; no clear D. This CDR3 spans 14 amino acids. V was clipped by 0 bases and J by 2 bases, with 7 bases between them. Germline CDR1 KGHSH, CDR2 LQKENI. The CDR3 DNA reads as TGTGCCAGCTCACCACCCGGGCCTCAAGAGACCCAGTACTTC. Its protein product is CASSPPGPQETQYF.

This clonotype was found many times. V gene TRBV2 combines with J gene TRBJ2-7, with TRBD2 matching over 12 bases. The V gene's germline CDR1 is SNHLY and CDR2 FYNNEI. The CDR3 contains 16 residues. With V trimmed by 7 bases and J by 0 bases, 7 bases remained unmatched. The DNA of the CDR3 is TGTGCCAGCAAAGGACTAGCGGGGCCTAGCTCCTACGAGCAGTACTTC. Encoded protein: CASKGLAGPSSYEQYF.